This note documents a single T cell receptor beta chain sequence. The sample is drawn from a study of blood T cell repertoires in COVID-19. Everyone who took part was about 18 to 90 years old, and they came from about two dozen US areas. Between the trimmed V and J ends, which lost 4 bases and 4 bases, there was a span of 14 bases. The germline gives CDR1 SGHTA, CDR2 FQGNSA. The CDR3 loop spans 15 amino acids. Libraries were prepared by immunoSEQ multiplex PCR; TCRdb keeps only in-frame clonotypes and omits some of them. The repertoire holds 140,000 to 150,000 clones, with 84% as singletons. The J gene is TRBJ1-5, the V gene TRBV7-2; D may be TRBD1 (5 bases). The specimen was PBMCs or T cells enriched from blood (not recorded which). The TCR comes from a woman in her 50s who had been exposed to COVID-19. In DNA, the CDR3 is TGTGCCAGCAGCTGGGGGTTGGGGGGGAATCAGCCCCAGCATTTT. Its protein product is CASSWGLGGNQPQHF.